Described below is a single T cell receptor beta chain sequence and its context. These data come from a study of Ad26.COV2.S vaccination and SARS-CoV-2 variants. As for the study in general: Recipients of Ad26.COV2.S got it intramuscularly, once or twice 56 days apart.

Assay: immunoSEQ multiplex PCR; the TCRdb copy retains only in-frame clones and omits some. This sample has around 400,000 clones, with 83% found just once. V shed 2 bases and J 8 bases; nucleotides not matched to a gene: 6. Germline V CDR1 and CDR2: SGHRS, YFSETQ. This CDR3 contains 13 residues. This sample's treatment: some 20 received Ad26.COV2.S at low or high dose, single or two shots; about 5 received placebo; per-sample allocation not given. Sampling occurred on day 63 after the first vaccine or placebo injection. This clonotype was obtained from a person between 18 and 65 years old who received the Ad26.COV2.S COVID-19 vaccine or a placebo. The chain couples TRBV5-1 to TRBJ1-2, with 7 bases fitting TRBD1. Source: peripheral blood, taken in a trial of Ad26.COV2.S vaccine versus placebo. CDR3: CASSLDRAGGYTF. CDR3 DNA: TGCGCCAGCAGCTTAGACAGGGCGGGCGGCTACACCTTC.